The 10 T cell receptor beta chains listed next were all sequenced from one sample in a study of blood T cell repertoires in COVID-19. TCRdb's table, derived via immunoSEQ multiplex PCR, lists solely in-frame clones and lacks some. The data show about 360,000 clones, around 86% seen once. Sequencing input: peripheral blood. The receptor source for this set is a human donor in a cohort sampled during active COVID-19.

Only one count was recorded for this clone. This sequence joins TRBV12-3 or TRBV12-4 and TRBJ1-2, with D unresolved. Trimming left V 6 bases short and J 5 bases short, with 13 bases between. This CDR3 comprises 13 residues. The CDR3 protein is CASRPYEGYGYTF. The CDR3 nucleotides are TGTGCCAGCAGGCCATACGAGGGTTATGGCTACACCTTC.

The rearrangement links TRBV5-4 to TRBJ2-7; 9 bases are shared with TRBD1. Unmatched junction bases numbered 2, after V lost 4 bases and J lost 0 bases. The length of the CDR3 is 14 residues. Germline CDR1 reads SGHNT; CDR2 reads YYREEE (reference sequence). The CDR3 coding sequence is TGTGCCAGCAGCCGGGACAGGGACTCCTACGAGCAGTACTTC. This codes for CASSRDRDSYEQYF.

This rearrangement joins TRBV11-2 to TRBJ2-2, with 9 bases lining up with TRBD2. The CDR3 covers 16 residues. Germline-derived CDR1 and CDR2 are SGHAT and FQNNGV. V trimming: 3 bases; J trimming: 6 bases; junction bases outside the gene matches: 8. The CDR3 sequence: CASSFAGTSFPGELFF. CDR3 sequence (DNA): TGTGCCAGCAGCTTTGCCGGGACTAGCTTTCCCGGGGAGCTGTTTTTT.

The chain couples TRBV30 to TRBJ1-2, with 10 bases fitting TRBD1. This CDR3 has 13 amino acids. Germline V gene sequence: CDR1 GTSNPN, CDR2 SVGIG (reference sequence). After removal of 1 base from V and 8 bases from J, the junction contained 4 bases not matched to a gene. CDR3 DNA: TGTGCCTGGAGTGGACAGGGGGCGCAGGGCTACACCTTC. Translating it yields CAWSGQGAQGYTF. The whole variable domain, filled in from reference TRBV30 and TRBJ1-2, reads SQTIHQWPATLVQPVGSPLSLECTVEGTSNPNLYWYRQAAGRGLQLLFYSVGIGQISSEVPQNLSASRPQDRQFILSSKKLLLSDSGFYLCAWSGQGAQGYTFGSGTRLTVV.

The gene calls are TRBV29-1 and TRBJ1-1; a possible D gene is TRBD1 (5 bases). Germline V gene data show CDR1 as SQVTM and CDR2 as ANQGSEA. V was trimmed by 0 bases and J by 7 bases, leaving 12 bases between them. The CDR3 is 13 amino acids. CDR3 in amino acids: CSVEDKGRGEAFF. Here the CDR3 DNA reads TGCAGCGTTGAAGATAAGGGGCGGGGTGAAGCTTTCTTT.

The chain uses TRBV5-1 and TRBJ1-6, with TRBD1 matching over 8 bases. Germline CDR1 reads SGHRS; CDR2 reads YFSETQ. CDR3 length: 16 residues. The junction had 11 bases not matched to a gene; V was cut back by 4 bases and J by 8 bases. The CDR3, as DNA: TGCGCCAGCAGCCCGGATCTTGGACAGGGAGATTCACCCCTCCACTTT. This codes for CASSPDLGQGDSPLHF.

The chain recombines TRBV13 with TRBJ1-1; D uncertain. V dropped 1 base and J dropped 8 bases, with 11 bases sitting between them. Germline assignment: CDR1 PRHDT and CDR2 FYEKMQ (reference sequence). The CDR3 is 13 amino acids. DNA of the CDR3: TGTGCCAGCAGCTTAGATCCGGGGAGAGAAGCTTTCTTT. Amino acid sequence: CASSLDPGREAFF.

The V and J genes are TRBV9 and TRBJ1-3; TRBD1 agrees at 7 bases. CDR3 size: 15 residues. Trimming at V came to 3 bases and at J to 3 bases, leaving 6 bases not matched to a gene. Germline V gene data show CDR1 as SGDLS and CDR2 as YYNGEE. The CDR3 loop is CASSGQGVGGNTIYF. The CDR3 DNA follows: TGTGCCAGCAGCGGACAGGGAGTGGGTGGAAACACCATATATTTT.

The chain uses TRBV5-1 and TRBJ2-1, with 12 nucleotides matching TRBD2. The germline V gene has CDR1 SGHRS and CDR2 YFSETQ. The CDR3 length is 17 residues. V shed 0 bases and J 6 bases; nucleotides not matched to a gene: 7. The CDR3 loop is CASSLARTSGIRNEQFF. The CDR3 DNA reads TGCGCCAGCAGCTTGGCACGGACTAGCGGGATACGCAATGAGCAGTTCTTC.

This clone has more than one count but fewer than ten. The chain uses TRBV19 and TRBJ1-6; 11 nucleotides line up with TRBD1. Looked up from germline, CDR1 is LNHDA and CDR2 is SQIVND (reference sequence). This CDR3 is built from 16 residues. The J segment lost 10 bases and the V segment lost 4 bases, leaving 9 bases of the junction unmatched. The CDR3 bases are TGTGCCAGTAGTACTGGACAGGGGGCGCTTTCGTCACCCCTCCACTTT. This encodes CASSTGQGALSSPLHF.